This TCR beta chain was captured in a study of T-cell reconstitution after alpha-beta-depleted transplantation in children. Study findings and constraints: Expanded clones from the graft, numbering several hundred, reportedly supplied alpha-beta T cells about two months after transplant. Some patients' high day-60 TCRbeta diversity was attributed to recipient cells surviving conditioning.

A word on this clonotype: Its antigen is not known.

As it was prepared, the TCRbeta library received unique molecular identifiers. TCRdb independently ran MiXCR on the PCR reads; one entry per CDR3 protein. Among some 310,000 distinct CDR3 sequences listed, 23% were seen once. Germline V gene data show CDR1 as SGHRS and CDR2 as YFSETQ. V gave up 1 base and J gave up 1 base; unmatched junction bases: 12. This CDR3 region has 20 residues. The receptor comes from a male patient between 10 and 17 years old who had a stem cell transplant for acute lymphoblastic leukemia, so the T cells may come from the graft donor. The sequences come from PBMCs, mostly from graft donor cells, collected 180 days after TCRalphabeta/CD19-depleted stem cell transplant. The V call is TRBV5-1, the J call TRBJ2-3; 13 positions match TRBD2. CDR3 coding DNA: TGCGCCAGCAGCTTGAAGACTAGCGGGAGGTGGAGGTTGGGCACAGATACGCAGTATTTT. It specifies CASSLKTSGRWRLGTDTQYF.